This TCR beta chain was sequenced for a study of response to subunit inactivated influenza vaccine. The CDR3 runs to 14 residues. The V gene end was trimmed by 5 bases and the J gene end by 12 bases; junction bases not matched to a gene: 14. One entry per CDR3 protein, called by TCRdb with MiXCR from the RT-PCR reads. The data show around 520,000 distinct CDR3 sequences, about 25% seen once. Study conclusions and caveats: A suggestion made by the authors is that each seasonal influenza vaccination recruits few new T cells.

This clonotype was seen more than once but under ten times. Its antigen is still unknown. The chain uses TRBV12-3 or TRBV12-4 and TRBJ2-7, with 9 bases fitting TRBD2. The specimen was CD4+ T cells sorted from PBMCs, collected 5 days after vaccination. This TCR was sampled from a man in his fifties who received an inactivated influenza vaccine. The CDR3 here is CASSNRLAGMSLYF. The DNA for the CDR3 is TGTGCCAGCAGTAACCGGCTAGCGGGAATGAGCCTGTACTTC.